Sequencing of this T cell receptor beta chain was carried out in a study of a mutant IDH1 vaccine in newly diagnosed glioma. Study context: Vaccine administration was initiated 4-6 weeks following radiotherapy alone, or with temozolomide cycles. Patients had received radiotherapy, temozolomide, or both previously, most receiving both. Study observations and caveats: Pseudoprogression showed no apparent link to changes in top peripheral T cell clonotypes.

In regard to this clone: Its antigen is undetermined.

The repertoire was sequenced with immunoSEQ multiplex PCR; TCRdb's copy has only in-frame clones and lacks some. This table holds roughly 38,000 clones, 85% to 90% found once. V gave up 6 bases and J gave up 1 base, with 9 bases separating them. Looked up from germline, CDR1 is ENHRY and CDR2 is SYGVKD. This CDR3 is 13 amino acids long. This sample's time point: week 35, safety follow-up. Topical imiquimod accompanied each vaccine dose, which consisted of 300 ug of mutant IDH1 20-mer peptide. The input for sequencing was PBMCs, taken from a glioma patient whose treatment included an IDH1 peptide vaccine. The receptor was isolated from a man aged 40-50 years with glioma. The chain links TRBV10-3 to TRBJ2-5, with a weak D call TRBD2 (5 bases). The CDR3 nucleotides read TGTGCCATCAGAGCGGCTATCCAAGAGACCCAGTACTTC. It yields the protein CAIRAAIQETQYF.